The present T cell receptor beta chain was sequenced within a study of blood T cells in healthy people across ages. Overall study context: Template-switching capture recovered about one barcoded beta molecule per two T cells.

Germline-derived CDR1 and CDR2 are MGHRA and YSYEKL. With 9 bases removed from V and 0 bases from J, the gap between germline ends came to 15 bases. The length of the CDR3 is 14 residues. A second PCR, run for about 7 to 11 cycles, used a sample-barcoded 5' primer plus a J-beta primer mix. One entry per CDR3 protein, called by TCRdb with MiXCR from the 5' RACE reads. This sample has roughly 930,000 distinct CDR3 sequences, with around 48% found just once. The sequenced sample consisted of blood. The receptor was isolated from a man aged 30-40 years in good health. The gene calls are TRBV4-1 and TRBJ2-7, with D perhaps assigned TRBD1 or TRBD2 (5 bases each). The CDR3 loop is CASLNGTLSYEQYF. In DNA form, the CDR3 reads TGCGCCAGTCTGAACGGGACCCTCTCCTACGAGCAGTACTTC.